The present TCR beta chain was sequenced within a study of T-cell reconstitution after alpha-beta-depleted transplantation in children. This clonotype turned up a few times. No antigen is known for it. Germline trimming cut 1 base from V and 8 bases from J; bases unmatched to any gene: 13. Looked up from germline, CDR1 is MGHDK and CDR2 is SYGVNS. The CDR3 length is 16 residues. For TCRbeta, the library was prepared with unique molecular identifiers. Each CDR3 protein is one row after TCRdb ran MiXCR on the PCR reads. This table holds about 200,000 distinct CDR3 sequences, under 8.5% found once. General study points: T cells produced anew were the main source of T-cell counts and diversity one year after transplant.

The chain links TRBV25-1 to TRBJ1-2, with TRBD1 matching over 7 bases. This clonotype was obtained from a boy between 2 and 10 years old with acute lymphoblastic leukemia, due to receive a stem cell transplant. The specimen comprised PBMCs, sampled before TCRalphabeta/CD19-depleted stem cell transplant. The CDR3: CASSESEAGGGRGYTF. CDR3 nucleotides: TGTGCCAGCAGTGAATCGGAGGCAGGGGGAGGTCGGGGCTACACCTTC.